This TCR beta chain is from a study of shared clonotypes between healthy human individuals. This CDR3 has 15 residues. The germline gives CDR1 MDHEN, CDR2 SYDVKM. V gave up 2 bases and J gave up 16 bases, with 24 bases separating them. Notes on the study in general: A handful of donors showed sharing of approximately 5% of naive CD4 clonotypes.

As regards this clone: No antigen is known for it.

On sorted subsets, replicate PCRs used 200 ng DNA, or about 30,000 T cell genomes. Original processing notes: Filtering differed since immunoSEQ provided only junctions, with no quality scores. Sequencing was performed with immunoSEQ multiplex PCR; in TCRdb, only in-frame clones are kept and a portion is missing. The DNA was the basis for D and trimming; V, J and clone size are from that table. Among under 130,000 clones listed, 67% were seen once. This clonotype was obtained from a woman aged 25 to 45 in good health. The genes are TRBV28 and TRBJ1-3; perhaps TRBD1 as D (6 bases). Sequenced material: memory CD8+ T cells sorted from blood. Indicated subset: CD45RO+ cells pooled with CCR7-negative TemRA cells. The CDR3 DNA reads TGTGCCAGCAGTTTAGTCCCGACAGGTCGCGTTTTTTTGTATTTT. It translates to CASSLVPTGRVFLYF.